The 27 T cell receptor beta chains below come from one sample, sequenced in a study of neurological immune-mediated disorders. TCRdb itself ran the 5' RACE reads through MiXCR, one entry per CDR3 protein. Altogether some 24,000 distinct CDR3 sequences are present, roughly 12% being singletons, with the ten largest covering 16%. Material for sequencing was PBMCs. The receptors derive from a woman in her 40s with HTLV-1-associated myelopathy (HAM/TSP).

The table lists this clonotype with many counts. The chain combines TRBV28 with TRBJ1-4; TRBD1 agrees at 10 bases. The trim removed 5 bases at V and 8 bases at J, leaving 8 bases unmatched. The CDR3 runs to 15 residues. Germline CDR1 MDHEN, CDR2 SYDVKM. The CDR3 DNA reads TGTGCCAGCAGTCCGACAGGGGGCAGATGGGAAAAACTGTTTTTT. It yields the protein CASSPTGGRWEKLFF. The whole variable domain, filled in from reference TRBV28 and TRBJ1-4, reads DVKVTQSSRYLVKRTGEKVFLECVQDMDHENMFWYRQDPGLGLRLIYFSYDVKMKEKGDIPEGYSVSREKKERFSLILESASTNQTSMYLCASSPTGGRWEKLFFGSGTQLSVL.

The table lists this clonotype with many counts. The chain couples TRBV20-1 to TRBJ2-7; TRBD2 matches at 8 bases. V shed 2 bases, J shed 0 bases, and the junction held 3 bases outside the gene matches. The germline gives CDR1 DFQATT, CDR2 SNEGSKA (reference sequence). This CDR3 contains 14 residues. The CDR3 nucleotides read TGCAGTGCTAGACAGCGGGGGAGCTCCTACGAGCAGTACTTC. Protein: CSARQRGSSYEQYF.

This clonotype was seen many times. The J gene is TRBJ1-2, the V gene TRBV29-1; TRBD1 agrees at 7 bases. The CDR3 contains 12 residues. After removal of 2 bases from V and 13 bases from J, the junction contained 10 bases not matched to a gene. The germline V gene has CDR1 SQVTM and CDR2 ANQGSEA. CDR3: CSVEQDRRFRTF. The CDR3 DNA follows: TGCAGCGTTGAACAGGACAGGAGGTTTCGCACCTTC.

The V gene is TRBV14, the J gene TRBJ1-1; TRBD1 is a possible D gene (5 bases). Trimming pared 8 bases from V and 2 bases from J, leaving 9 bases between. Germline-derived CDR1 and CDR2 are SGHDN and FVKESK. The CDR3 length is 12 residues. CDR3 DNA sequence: TGTGCCAGCCGACAGATTAACACTGAAGCTTTCTTT. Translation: CASRQINTEAFF.

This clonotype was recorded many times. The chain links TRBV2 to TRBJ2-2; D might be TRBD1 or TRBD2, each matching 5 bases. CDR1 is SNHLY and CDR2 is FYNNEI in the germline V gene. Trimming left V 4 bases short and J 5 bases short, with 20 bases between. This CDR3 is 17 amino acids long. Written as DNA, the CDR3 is TGTGCCAGCAGTGCTGCGATAGTTTGGGGCGGGACCGGGGAGCTGTTTTTT. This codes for CASSAAIVWGGTGELFF.

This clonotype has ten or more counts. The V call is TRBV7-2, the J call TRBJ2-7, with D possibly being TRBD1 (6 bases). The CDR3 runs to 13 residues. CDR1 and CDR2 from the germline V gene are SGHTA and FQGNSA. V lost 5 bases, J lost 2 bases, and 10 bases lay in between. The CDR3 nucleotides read TGTGCCAGCAGCCCCAGGGGTCCCTACGAGCAGTACTTC. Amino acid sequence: CASSPRGPYEQYF.

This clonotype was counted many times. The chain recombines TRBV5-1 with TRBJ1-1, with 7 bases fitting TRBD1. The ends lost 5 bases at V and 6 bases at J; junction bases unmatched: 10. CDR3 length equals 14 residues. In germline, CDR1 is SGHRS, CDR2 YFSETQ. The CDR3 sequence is CASRLLTGFAEAFF. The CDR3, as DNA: TGCGCCAGCAGACTGCTGACAGGGTTCGCTGAAGCTTTCTTT.

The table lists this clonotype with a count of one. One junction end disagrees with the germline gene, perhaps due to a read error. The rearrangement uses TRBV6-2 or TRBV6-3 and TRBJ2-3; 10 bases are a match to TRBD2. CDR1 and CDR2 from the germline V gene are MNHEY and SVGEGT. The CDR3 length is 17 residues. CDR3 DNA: TGTGCCAGCATTTACTCGAAAAGCGGGGGGGCCGGAGATACGCAGTATTTT. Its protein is CASIYSKSGGAGDTQYF.

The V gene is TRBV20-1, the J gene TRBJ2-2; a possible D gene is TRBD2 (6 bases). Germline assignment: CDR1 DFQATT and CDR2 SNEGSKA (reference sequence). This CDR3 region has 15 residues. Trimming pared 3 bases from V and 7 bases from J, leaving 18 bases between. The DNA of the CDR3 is TGCAGTGCTAGGGTAGCGGACTCCCGGGGCGGGGAGCTGTTTTTT. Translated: CSARVADSRGGELFF.

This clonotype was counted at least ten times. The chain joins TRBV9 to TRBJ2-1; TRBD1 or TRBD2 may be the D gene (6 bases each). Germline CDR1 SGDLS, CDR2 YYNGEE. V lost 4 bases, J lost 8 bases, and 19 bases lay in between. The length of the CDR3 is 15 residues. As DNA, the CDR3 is TGTGCCAGCAGCATCATAGCGGAGGGGGTCCATGAGCAGTTCTTC. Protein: CASSIIAEGVHEQFF.

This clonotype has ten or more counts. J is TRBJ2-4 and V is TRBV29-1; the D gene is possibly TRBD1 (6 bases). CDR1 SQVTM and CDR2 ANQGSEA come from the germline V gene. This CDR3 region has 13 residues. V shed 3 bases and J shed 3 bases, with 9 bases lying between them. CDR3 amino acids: CSVDPGHKNIQYF. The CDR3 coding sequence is TGCAGCGTTGATCCGGGACACAAAAACATTCAGTACTTC.

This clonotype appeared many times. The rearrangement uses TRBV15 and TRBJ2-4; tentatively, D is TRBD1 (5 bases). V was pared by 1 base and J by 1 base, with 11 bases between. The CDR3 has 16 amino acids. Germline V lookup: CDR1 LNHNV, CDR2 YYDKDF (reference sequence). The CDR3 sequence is CATSRGAGLAKNIQYF. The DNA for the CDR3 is TGTGCCACCAGCAGAGGGGCAGGGCTTGCCAAAAACATTCAGTACTTC.

CDR3 amino acids: CASNQRTGGGTEAFF. Here the CDR3 DNA reads TGTGCCAGCAACCAGCGGACAGGGGGGGGGACTGAAGCTTTCTTT. The chain is built from TRBV7-9 and TRBJ1-1; 10 bases align to TRBD1. With 7 bases clipped from V and 5 bases from J, the junction kept 10 bases outside the gene matches. This CDR3 spans 15 amino acids. CDR1 is SEHNR, CDR2 FQNEAQ, per germline (reference sequence). The full variable domain, its missing parts supplied by reference TRBV7-9 and TRBJ1-1, is DTGVSQNPRHKITKRGQNVTFRCDPISEHNRLYWYRQTLGQGPEFLTYFQNEAQLEKSRLLSDRFSAERPKGSFSTLEIQRTEQGDSAMYLCASNQRTGGGTEAFFGQGTRLTVV.

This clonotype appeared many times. The CDR3 DNA sequence: TGTGCCAGCAGCTTAGGGGGGCTAAAAAACATTCAGTACTTC. Protein: CASSLGGLKNIQYF. This chain joins TRBV7-2 and TRBJ2-4, with TRBD1 as a possible D gene (6 bases). The germline V gene has CDR1 SGHTA and CDR2 FQGNSA. CDR3 size: 14 residues. V was shortened by 1 base and J by 4 bases, with 8 bases between the two germline ends.

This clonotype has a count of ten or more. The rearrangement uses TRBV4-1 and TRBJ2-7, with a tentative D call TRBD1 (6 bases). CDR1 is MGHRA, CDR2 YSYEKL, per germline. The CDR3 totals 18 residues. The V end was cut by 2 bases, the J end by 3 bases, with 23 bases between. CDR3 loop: CASSQIAALRGTSYEQYF. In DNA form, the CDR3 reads TGCGCCAGCAGCCAAATCGCGGCTCTCAGGGGAACAAGCTACGAGCAGTACTTC.

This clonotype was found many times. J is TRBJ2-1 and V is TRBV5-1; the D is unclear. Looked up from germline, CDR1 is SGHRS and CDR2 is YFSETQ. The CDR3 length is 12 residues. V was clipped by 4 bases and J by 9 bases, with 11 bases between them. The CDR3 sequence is CASSVQPAEQFF. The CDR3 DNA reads TGCGCCAGCAGCGTGCAACCGGCTGAGCAGTTCTTC.

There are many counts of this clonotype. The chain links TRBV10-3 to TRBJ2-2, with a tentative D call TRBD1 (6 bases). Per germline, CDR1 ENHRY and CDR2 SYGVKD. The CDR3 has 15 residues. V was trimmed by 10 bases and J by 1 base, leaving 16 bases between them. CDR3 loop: CATEDRRVNTGELFF. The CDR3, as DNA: TGTGCCACCGAGGACAGACGAGTGAACACCGGGGAGCTGTTTTTT.

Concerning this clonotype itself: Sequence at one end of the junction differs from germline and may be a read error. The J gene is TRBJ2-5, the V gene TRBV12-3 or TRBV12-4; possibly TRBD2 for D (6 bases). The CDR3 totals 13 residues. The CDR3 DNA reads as TGTGCCAGCAGTCCCGGAGGGCTTGGGACCAAGTACTTC. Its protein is CASSPGGLGTKYF.

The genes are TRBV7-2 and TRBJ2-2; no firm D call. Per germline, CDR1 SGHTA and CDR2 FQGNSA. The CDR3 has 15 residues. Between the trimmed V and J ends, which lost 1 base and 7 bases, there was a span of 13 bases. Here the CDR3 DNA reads TGTGCCAGCAGCTTAGACCTCCAGAACCACGGGGAGCTGTTTTTT. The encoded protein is CASSLDLQNHGELFF.

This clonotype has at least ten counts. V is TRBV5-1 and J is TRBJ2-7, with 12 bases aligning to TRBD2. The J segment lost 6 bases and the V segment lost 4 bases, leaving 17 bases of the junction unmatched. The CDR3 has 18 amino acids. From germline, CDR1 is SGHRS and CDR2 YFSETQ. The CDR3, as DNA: TGCGCCAGCAGCGAAGGACCTAGCGGGGGGGTGTTTCTCGGCGAGCAGTACTTC. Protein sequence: CASSEGPSGGVFLGEQYF.

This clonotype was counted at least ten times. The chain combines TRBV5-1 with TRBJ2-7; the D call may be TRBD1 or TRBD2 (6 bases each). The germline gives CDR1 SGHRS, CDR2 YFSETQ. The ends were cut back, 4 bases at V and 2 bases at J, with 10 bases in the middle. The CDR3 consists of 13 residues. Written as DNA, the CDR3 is TGCGCCAGCAGCCTAGGGGGGACCTACGAGCAGTACGTC. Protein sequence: CASSLGGTYEQYV.

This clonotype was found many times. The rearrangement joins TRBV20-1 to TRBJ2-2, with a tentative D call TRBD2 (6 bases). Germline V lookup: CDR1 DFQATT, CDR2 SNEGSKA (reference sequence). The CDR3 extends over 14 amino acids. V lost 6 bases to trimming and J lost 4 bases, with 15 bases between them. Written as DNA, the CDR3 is TGCAGTGCCCGAAGGCGGGGTACCACCGGGGAGCTGTTTTTT. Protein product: CSARRRGTTGELFF.

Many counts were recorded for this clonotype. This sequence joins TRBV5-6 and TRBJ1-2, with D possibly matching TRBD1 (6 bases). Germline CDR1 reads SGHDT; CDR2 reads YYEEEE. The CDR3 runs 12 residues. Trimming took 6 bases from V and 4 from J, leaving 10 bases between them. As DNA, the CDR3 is TGTGCCAGCAATGGCAGGGGCTATGGCTACACCTTC. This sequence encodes CASNGRGYGYTF.

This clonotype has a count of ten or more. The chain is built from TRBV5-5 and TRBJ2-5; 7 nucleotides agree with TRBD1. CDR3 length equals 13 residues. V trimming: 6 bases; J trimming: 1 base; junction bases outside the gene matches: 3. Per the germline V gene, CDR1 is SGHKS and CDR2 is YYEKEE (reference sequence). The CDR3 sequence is CASIRTGQETQYF. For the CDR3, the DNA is TGTGCCAGCATACGGACAGGCCAAGAGACCCAGTACTTC.

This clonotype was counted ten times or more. CDR3 in amino acids: CASSYSGQRGYTF. CDR3 DNA sequence: TGTGCCAGCAGTTACTCGGGACAGCGGGGCTACACCTTC. This chain uses TRBV27 with TRBJ1-2, with 7 bases fitting TRBD1. Per germline, CDR1 MNHEY and CDR2 SMNVEV (reference sequence). The length of the CDR3 is 13 residues. Losses at the gene ends were 4 bases for V and 8 bases for J; bases not matched to a gene: 7.

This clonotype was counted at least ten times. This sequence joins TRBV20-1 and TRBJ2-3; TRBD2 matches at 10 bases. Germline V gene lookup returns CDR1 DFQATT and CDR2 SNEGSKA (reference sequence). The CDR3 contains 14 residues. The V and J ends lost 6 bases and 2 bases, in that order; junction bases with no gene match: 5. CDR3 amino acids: CSAPLAGFTDTQYF. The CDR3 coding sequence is TGCAGTGCACCACTAGCGGGGTTCACAGATACGCAGTATTTT.

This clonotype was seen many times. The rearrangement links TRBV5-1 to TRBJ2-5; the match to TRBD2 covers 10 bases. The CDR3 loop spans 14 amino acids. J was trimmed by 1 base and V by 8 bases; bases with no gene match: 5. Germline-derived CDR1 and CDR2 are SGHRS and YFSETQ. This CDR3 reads CASERGGLQETQYF. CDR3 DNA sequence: TGCGCCAGTGAGCGGGGGGGCCTCCAAGAGACCCAGTACTTC.